The following is a T cell receptor beta chain sequence with its context. The antigen is unknown. These data are taken from a study of Ad26.COV2.S vaccination and SARS-CoV-2 variants. Sequenced by immunoSEQ multiplex PCR; TCRdb stores in-frame clones only, minus some. Of around 100,000 clones listed, under 90% are singletons. The study's findings and limits: Higher spike-specific TCR breadth was found in vaccine recipients than in placebo recipients. Total T cell responses were possibly underestimated by TCR breadth and depth analyses.

This receptor was taken from a human donor who had recovered from COVID-19. The material was peripheral blood, obtained after recovery from COVID-19.

The CDR3 spells CASSQTTISNGELFF. Written as DNA, the CDR3 is TGCGCCAGCAGCCAAACGACTATCAGTAACGGGGAGCTGTTTTTT. This chain connects TRBV4-1 to TRBJ2-2, with D perhaps matching TRBD2 (5 bases). This CDR3 is built from 15 residues. Germline CDR1 reads MGHRA; CDR2 reads YSYEKL. Trimming removed 2 bases at V and 7 bases at J, with 14 bases between.